This T cell receptor beta chain came from a study of neurological immune-mediated disorders. Across the whole study: Among 35 or so multiple sclerosis patients, around 30 were relapsing-remitting and 3 were secondary progressive.

The method for making cDNA was 5'RACE, and it used 10-nucleotide random UMIs. Over 190 million TCR-beta sequences from 15-18 subjects came out of each sequencing run. TCRdb re-analysed the 5' RACE reads in MiXCR, keeping a single row per CDR3 protein. Among 70,000 or so distinct CDR3 sequences listed, 2.5% to 3.5% were seen once. Stored at -80 C, 2 million PBMCs were the source of the unsorted libraries. This clonotype was observed many times. This CDR3 comprises 15 residues. Germline values: CDR1 SGHTA, CDR2 FQGNSA. Trimming shortened V by 1 base and J by 4 bases, and 13 bases separated the two germline ends.

The source of this sequence is a woman in her forties or fifties with multiple sclerosis. The sample comprised PBMCs. V is TRBV7-2 and J is TRBJ1-2, with a weak D call TRBD1 (6 bases). The CDR3 nucleotides read TGTGCCAGCAGCTTAGAAATCGGACAGTTCTATGGCTACACCTTC. Protein: CASSLEIGQFYGYTF.